These 6 T cell receptor beta chains originate from one sample sequenced in a study of PD-1 blockade in classical Hodgkin lymphoma. Some clones are missing from TCRdb's copy, which holds only in-frame ones; the method was immunoSEQ multiplex PCR. The sample lists 20,000 to 30,000 clones, about 90% occurring once. Stated time point: newly diagnosed, previously untreated cHL patient sample. Purification of CD4+ T cells from thawed PBMCs was performed via magnetic negative selection. Sequencing was carried out using CD4+ T cells from blood. These receptors were collected from a human donor with classical Hodgkin lymphoma.

The genes are TRBV7-9 and TRBJ2-5; maybe TRBD2 (6 bases). V was clipped by 1 base and J by 4 bases, with 16 bases between them. CDR3 size: 16 residues. CDR1 and CDR2 (germline): SEHNR, FQNEAQ (reference sequence). Here the CDR3 reads CASSLVLGGATETQYF. The CDR3 DNA sequence: TGTGCCAGCAGCTTAGTATTAGGCGGGGCCACAGAGACCCAGTACTTC.

The V and J genes are TRBV23-1 and TRBJ2-1; the D gene could be TRBD1 or TRBD2 (7 bases each). TRBV23-1 is designated an ORF whose function remains uncertain. V dropped 3 bases and J dropped 3 bases, with 15 bases sitting between them. The CDR3 length is 16 residues. This CDR3 is CASSHLDREGYNEQFF. The DNA for the CDR3 is TGCGCCAGCAGTCACCTCGACAGGGAGGGCTACAATGAGCAGTTCTTC.

The V and J genes are TRBV19 and TRBJ1-5; TRBD1 matches 7 bases. The germline gives CDR1 LNHDA, CDR2 SQIVND (reference sequence). J was trimmed by 10 bases and V by 9 bases; bases with no gene match: 15. The CDR3 has 14 amino acids. The CDR3 spells CASRGPGGKGPQHF. The DNA of the CDR3 is TGTGCCAGCAGGGGTCCAGGGGGAAAGGGTCCCCAGCATTTT.

This clone occurred once. The chain links TRBV5-1 to TRBJ2-3; D is unclear. V lost 0 bases and J lost 1, with 9 bases in between. CDR3 length: 15 amino acids. In germline, CDR1 is SGHRS, CDR2 YFSETQ. The CDR3 DNA reads TGCGCCAGCAGCTTGGGCTTATCGGGCACAGATACGCAGTATTTT. Protein sequence: CASSLGLSGTDTQYF.

V gene TRBV29-1 combines with J gene TRBJ2-6; the D gene could be TRBD1 or TRBD2 (5 bases each). V was pared by 3 bases and J by 0 bases, with 15 bases between. CDR1 is SQVTM and CDR2 is ANQGSEA in the germline V gene. CDR3 length: 17 amino acids. The CDR3 sequence is CSVDRPVGPSGANVLTF. The CDR3, as DNA: TGCAGCGTTGACCGCCCGGTGGGACCCTCTGGGGCCAACGTCCTGACTTTC.

The chain couples TRBV7-2 to TRBJ2-3, with a possible D match to TRBD2 (5 bases). Trimming removed 0 bases from V and 4 bases from J, with 14 bases in between. Germline-derived CDR1 and CDR2 are SGHTA and FQGNSA. CDR3 length equals 16 residues. The CDR3 bases are TGTGCCAGCAGCTTAGCCGGGATCCTAACAGCAGATACGCAGTATTTT. Translating gives CASSLAGILTADTQYF.